The 9 T cell receptor beta chains below all came from one sample that was sequenced in a study of T cells in Graves' hyperthyroidism and ophthalmopathy (dated by TCRdb to about 2019). The library came from multiplex PCR. For sequencing, an Illumina HiSeq 2000 was employed. Amplification of TCR beta CDR3 regions was carried out from RNA transcripts. The TCR CDR3 was subjected to a first round of RT-PCR using the HTBI primer set and the Qiagen OneStep RT-PCR kit. TCRdb redid the processing of the public reads, applying fastp at Q25 and MiXCR, and retained in-frame beta chains. Duplicate CDR3 protein sequences are folded into a single record with the most common DNA and genes. The sample profile shows about 840,000 distinct CDR3 sequences; roughly 40% of them were found once. The ten most abundant clones make up 8% to 9% of the sample. Sequencing was done on a sample of blood. The origin of the receptors is a man aged 18 to 35 with Graves' hyperthyroidism.

The chain joins TRBV7-9 to TRBJ1-1; D uncertain. The CDR3 runs 14 residues. Germline lookup yields CDR1 SEHNR and CDR2 FQNEAQ (reference sequence). The ends were cut back, 5 bases at V and 0 bases at J, with 10 bases in the middle. CDR3 residues: CASSQIGVNTEAFF. The CDR3 DNA follows: TGTGCCAGCAGCCAAATTGGGGTGAACACTGAAGCTTTCTTT.

The chain couples TRBV20-1 to TRBJ2-5, with TRBD1 as a possible D gene (5 bases). This CDR3 spans 15 amino acids. The germline V gene has CDR1 DFQATT and CDR2 SNEGSKA (reference sequence). Deletions cut 0 bases from V and 5 bases from J, with 16 bases between. The CDR3 reads CSARDGSWGLETQYF. The CDR3 DNA reads as TGCAGTGCTAGAGATGGGTCCTGGGGCTTGGAGACCCAGTACTTC.

This chain links TRBV2 with TRBJ2-5; 9 nucleotides align to TRBD1. This CDR3 is 15 amino acids long. Germline-derived CDR1 and CDR2 are SNHLY and FYNNEI. Unmatched junction bases numbered 9, after V lost 5 bases and J lost 5 bases. CDR3 amino acids: CASSSGTGRGETQYF. DNA of the CDR3: TGTGCCAGCAGTTCCGGGACAGGGAGGGGGGAGACCCAGTACTTC.

The genes are TRBV7-8 and TRBJ1-1, with 12 bases matching TRBD1. The germline V gene encodes CDR1 SGHVS and CDR2 FQNEAQ. The junction had 7 bases not matched to a gene; V was cut back by 3 bases and J by 5 bases. The CDR3 runs 16 residues. The CDR3 region is CASSFKRDRGLTEAFF. Here the CDR3 DNA reads TGTGCCAGCAGCTTTAAGCGGGACAGGGGGCTAACTGAAGCTTTCTTT. Together with reference TRBV7-8 and TRBJ1-1, the CDR3 gives the full variable domain: GAGVSQSPRYKVAKRGQDVALRCDPISGHVSLFWYQQALGQGPEFLTYFQNEAQLDKSGLPSDRFFAERPEGSVSTLKIQRTQQEDSAVYLCASSFKRDRGLTEAFFGQGTRLTVV.

The chain has TRBV2 and TRBJ1-5, with TRBD1 matching over 7 bases. Germline V lookup: CDR1 SNHLY, CDR2 FYNNEI. The CDR3 consists of 13 residues. Germline trimming cut 6 bases from V and 7 bases from J; bases unmatched to any gene: 6. CDR3 bases: TGTGCCAGCAGCGGACAGGAAACCCAGCCCCAGCATTTT. Protein: CASSGQETQPQHF.

The rearrangement links TRBV15 to TRBJ1-1; maybe TRBD1 (5 bases). The CDR3 runs to 14 residues. CDR1 is LNHNV, CDR2 YYDKDF, per germline (reference sequence). With 8 bases removed from V and 6 bases from J, the gap between germline ends came to 19 bases. In DNA, the CDR3 is TGTGCCACCGGGGGAGTAGCAACGCGGGCTGAAGCTTTCTTT. This translates into CATGGVATRAEAFF. Based on the CDR3 plus reference TRBV15 and TRBJ1-1, the full variable domain is DAMVIQNPRYQVTQFGKPVTLSCSQTLNHNVMYWYQQKSSQAPKLLFHYYDKDFNNEADTPDNFQSRRPNTSFCFLDIRSPGLGDTAMYLCATGGVATRAEAFFGQGTRLTVV.

In this sample, this clonotype turned up a few times. The CDR3: CASSLVSRGGETQYF. In DNA, the CDR3 is TGTGCCAGCAGCTTAGTATCCAGGGGGGGGGAGACCCAGTACTTC. The chain links TRBV7-2 to TRBJ2-5; D is tentatively TRBD1 or TRBD2 (7 bases each). This CDR3 is built from 15 residues. The germline V gene encodes CDR1 SGHTA and CDR2 FQGNSA. V gave up 1 base and J gave up 5 bases, with 14 bases separating them. The full variable domain, in which reference TRBV7-2 and TRBJ2-5 provide the parts outside the CDR3, is GAGVSQSPSNKVTEKGKDVELRCDPISGHTALYWYRQSLGQGLEFLIYFQGNSAPDKSGLPSDRFSAERTGGSVSTLTIQRTQQEDSAVYLCASSLVSRGGETQYFGPGTRLLVL.

V is TRBV7-9 and J is TRBJ2-7; D perhaps matches TRBD1 (6 bases). Trimming took 6 bases from V and 3 from J, leaving 15 bases between them. The CDR3 covers 14 residues. Germline CDR1 reads SEHNR; CDR2 reads FQNEAQ (reference sequence). The chain's CDR3 is CASSPTWTVYEQYF. The CDR3, as DNA: TGTGCCAGCAGTCCTACTTGGACAGTCTACGAGCAGTACTTC.

This clonotype has ten or more counts. This sequence joins TRBV4-1 and TRBJ2-7; tentatively, D is TRBD2 (5 bases). Germline V gives CDR1 MGHRA, CDR2 YSYEKL. V lost 2 bases and J 6 bases, leaving 11 bases between the germline ends. The CDR3 spans 13 residues. In DNA, the CDR3 is TGCGCCAGCAGCCAACGGTTCCGGGGCGAGCAGTACTTC. Translation gives CASSQRFRGEQYF.